This T cell receptor beta chain was profiled in a study of regulatory T cells in long-lasting Graves disease. Whole-study context: Newly diagnosed Graves' patients had under 3 months of antithyroid drugs.

CDR1 is SNHLY and CDR2 is FYNNEI in the germline V gene. The germline V and J ends were trimmed by 7 bases and 0 bases, with 13 bases remaining between them. There are 15 residues in the CDR3. This clonotype came up many times. For TCR beta, libraries came from iRepertoire HTBI primers and Arm-PCR of CDR3 regions. Each CDR3 protein gets one entry after TCRdb re-called the multiplex PCR reads with MiXCR. This sample has about 440,000 distinct CDR3 sequences; about a sixth occur once, and the top ten carry roughly 10%. Specified time point: newly diagnosed GD, antithyroid drugs for less than 3 months. The TCR library was made from RNA that had been extracted from PBMCs in TRIzol. The sample also formed part of further work on T cells in Graves' hyperthyroidism and ophthalmopathy.

This sample comprised peripheral blood mononuclear cells (PBMCs), obtained at new diagnosis, from a patient treated with antithyroid drugs. The gene calls are TRBV2 and TRBJ1-5; tentatively, D is TRBD1 (6 bases). The receptor was derived from a woman in her twenties or thirties with Graves disease. The CDR3 bases are TGTGCCAGCAAAGGGACAATACTTAGCAATCAGCCCCAGCATTTT. Protein product: CASKGTILSNQPQHF. Supplemented by reference TRBV2 and TRBJ1-5, the full variable domain reads EPEVTQTPSHQVTQMGQEVILRCVPISNHLYFYWYRQILGQKVEFLVSFYNNEISEKSEIFDDQFSVERPDGSNFTLKIRSTKLEDSAMYFCASKGTILSNQPQHFGDGTRLSIL.